This T cell receptor beta chain derives from a study of T cells in localized non-small cell lung cancer. Data came from immunoSEQ multiplex PCR; TCRdb stores just in-frame clones and leaves some out. The sample has about 15,000 clones; approximately 89% are singletons. In germline, CDR1 is SGHRS, CDR2 YFSETQ. This CDR3 has 15 amino acids. V was trimmed by 0 bases and J by 6 bases, leaving 13 bases between them. The chain joins TRBV5-1 to TRBJ2-1; the D call may be TRBD1 or TRBD2 (6 bases each). Sample: peripheral blood, taken before any cancer treatment. This TCR was recovered from a woman aged 40-75 years with stage I lung adenocarcinoma. The CDR3 here is CASSLALGGPNEQFF. The CDR3 DNA follows: TGCGCCAGCAGCTTGGCCTTGGGGGGCCCCAATGAGCAGTTCTTC.